The clone carrying this T cell receptor (beta chain) occurred a few times. Its antigen is unknown. Relying on iRepertoire HTBI primers and Arm-PCR of CDR3 regions, the team built TCR beta libraries. One entry per CDR3 protein, called by TCRdb with MiXCR from the multiplex PCR reads. The sample holds some 340,000 distinct CDR3 sequences, about an eighth seen once. Trimming cost V 0 bases and J 3 bases, with 11 bases left between them. The CDR3 runs to 14 residues. The germline V gene has CDR1 SQVTM and CDR2 ANQGSEA. These data belong to a study of regulatory T cells in long-lasting Graves disease. Study-level results: TRBV28, TRBJ1-2 and TRBJ2-5 emerged as the favored segments in persistent disease.

Time point noted: newly diagnosed GD, antithyroid drugs for less than 3 months. PBMCs provided the RNA from which the TCR library was made. These sequences were also reported in another study, on T cells in Graves' hyperthyroidism and ophthalmopathy.

This clonotype was obtained from a woman between 18 and 29 years old with Graves disease. This chain connects TRBV29-1 to TRBJ1-2; tentative D call: TRBD1 (5 bases). The specimen comprised peripheral blood mononuclear cells (PBMCs), sampled at new diagnosis, from a patient treated with antithyroid drugs. CDR3 coding DNA: TGCAGCGTTGAAGACCAGGGTCCCGACTATGGCTACACCTTC. It translates to CSVEDQGPDYGYTF.